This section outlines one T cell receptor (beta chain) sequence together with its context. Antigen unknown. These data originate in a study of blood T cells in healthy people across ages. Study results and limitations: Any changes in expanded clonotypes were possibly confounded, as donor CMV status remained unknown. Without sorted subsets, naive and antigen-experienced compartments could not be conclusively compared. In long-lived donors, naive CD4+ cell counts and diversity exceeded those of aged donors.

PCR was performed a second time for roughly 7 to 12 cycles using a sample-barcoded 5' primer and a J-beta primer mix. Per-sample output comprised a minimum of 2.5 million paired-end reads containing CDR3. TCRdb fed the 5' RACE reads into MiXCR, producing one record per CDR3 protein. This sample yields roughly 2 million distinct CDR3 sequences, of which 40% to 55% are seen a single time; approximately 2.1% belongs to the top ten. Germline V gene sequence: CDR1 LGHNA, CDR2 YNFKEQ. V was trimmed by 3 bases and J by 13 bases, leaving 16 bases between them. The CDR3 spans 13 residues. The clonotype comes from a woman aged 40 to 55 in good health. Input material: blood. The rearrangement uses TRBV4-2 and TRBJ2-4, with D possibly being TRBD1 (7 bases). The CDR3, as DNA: TGTGCCAGCAGCCATGACAGGGAACGGGGGCAGTACTTC. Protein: CASSHDRERGQYF.